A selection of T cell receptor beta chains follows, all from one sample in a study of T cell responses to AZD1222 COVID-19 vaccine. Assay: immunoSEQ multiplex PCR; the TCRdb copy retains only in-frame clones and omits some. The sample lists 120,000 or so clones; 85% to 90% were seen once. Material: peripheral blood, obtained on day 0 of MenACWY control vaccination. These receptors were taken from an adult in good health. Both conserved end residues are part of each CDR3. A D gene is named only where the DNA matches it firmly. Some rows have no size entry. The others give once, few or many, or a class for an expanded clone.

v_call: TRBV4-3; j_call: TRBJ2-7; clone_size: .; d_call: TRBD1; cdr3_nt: TGCGCCAGCAGCCAAGGCTACAGGGGGCCCGCCTACGAGCAGTACTTC; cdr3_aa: CASSQGYRGPAYEQYF
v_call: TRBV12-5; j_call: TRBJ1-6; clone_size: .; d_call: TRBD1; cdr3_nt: TGTGCTAGTGGTTTGGGGGACAGGGTTTCACCCCTCCACTTT; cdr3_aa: CASGLGDRVSPLHF
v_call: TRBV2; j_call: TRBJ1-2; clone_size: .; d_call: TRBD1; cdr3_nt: TGTGCCAGCAGGGAACAGGGGGCGCTGAGTGGCTACACCTTC; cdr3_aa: CASREQGALSGYTF
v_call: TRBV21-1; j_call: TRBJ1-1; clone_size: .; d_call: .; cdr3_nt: .; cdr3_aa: CASSQRVGGGNTEAFF
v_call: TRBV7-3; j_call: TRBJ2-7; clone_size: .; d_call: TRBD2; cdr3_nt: TGTGCCAGCAGCTTAACCCCGCGGTTGGTTCCTGGGACTAGCGGGATCTCCTACGAGCAGTACTTC; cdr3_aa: CASSLTPRLVPGTSGISYEQYF
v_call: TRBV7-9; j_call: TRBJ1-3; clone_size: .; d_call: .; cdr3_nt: TGTGCCAGCAGCACGATCGGACCAGCTAACTCTGGAAACACCATATATTTT; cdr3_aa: CASSTIGPANSGNTIYF
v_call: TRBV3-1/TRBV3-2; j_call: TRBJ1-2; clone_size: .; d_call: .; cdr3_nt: TGTGCCAGCAGCCAAGATGATACAGGGTCTGGCTACACCTTC; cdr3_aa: CASSQDDTGSGYTF
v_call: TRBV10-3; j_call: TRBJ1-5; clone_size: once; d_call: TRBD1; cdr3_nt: TGTGCCATCAGTCCCGGGACAGGGTCCGAGGTCAATCAGCCCCAGCATTTT; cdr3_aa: CAISPGTGSEVNQPQHF
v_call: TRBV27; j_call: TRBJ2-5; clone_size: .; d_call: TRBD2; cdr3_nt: TGTGCCAGCAGCTGGACTAGCGCGTACCAAGAGACCCAGTACTTC; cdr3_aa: CASSWTSAYQETQYF
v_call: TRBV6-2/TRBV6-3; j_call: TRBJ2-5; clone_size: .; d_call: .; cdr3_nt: TGTGCCAGCAGTTACTCGGGGGCCTCCGGGGGGACCCAGTACTTC; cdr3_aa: CASSYSGASGGTQYF